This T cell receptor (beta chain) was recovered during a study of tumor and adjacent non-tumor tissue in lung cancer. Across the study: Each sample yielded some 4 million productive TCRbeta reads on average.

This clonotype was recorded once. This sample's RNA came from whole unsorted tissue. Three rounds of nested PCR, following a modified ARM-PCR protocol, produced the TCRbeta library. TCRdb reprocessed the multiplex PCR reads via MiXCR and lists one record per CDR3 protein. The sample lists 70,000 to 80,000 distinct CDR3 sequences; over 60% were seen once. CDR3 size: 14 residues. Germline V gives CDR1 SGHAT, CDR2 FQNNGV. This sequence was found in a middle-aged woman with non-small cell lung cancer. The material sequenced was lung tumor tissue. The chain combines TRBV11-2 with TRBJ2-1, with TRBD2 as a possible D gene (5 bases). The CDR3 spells CVTTAAPLGNEQFF. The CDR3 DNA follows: TGTGTCACCACAGCGGCCCCACTCGGAAATGAGCAGTTCTTC.